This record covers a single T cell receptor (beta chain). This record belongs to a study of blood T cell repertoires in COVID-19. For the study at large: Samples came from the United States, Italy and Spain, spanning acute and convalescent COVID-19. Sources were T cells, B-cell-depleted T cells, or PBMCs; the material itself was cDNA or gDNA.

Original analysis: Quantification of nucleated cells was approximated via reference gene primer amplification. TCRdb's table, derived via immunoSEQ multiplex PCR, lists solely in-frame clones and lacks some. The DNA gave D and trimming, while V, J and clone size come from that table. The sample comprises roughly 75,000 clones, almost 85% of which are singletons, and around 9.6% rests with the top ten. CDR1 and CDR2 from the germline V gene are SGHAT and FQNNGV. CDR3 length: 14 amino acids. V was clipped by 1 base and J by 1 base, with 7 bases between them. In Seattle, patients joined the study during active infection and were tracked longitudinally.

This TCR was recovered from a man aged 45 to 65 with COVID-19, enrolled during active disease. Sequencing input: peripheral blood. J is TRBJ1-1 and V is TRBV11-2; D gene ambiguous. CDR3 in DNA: TGTGCCAGCAGCTTAGGGCCCACGAACACTGAAGCTTTCTTT. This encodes CASSLGPTNTEAFF.